This note documents a single T cell receptor beta chain sequence. Its cognate antigen is unknown. This sample was included in a study of T cell responses to AZD1222 COVID-19 vaccine. In the study overall: Recipients boosted at about 4 weeks or about 12 weeks are pooled.

Study findings and constraints: Epitopes outside B.1.351 and B.1.1.7 mutated regions reportedly drew nearly half of spike TCRs. Baseline antibody screening turned up just a handful of seropositive AZD1222 recipients. The repertoires were collected only after the peak T cell response.

TCRdb's table, derived via immunoSEQ multiplex PCR, lists solely in-frame clones and lacks some. The sample contains more than 95,000 clones, over 85% of which appear only once. The germline V gene has CDR1 SGHNT and CDR2 YENEEA. This CDR3 contains 14 residues. Losses at the gene ends were 4 bases for V and 1 base for J; bases not matched to a gene: 2. Sequencing was performed on peripheral blood, taken on day 0 of AZD1222 vaccination. This sequence was found in an adult in good health. The V and J genes are TRBV11-3 and TRBJ1-1, with 8 bases lining up with TRBD1. CDR3 bases: TGTGCCAGCAGCTCGGGACAGGAGAACACTGAAGCTTTCTTT. It encodes CASSSGQENTEAFF.